These 16 T cell receptor beta chains were sequenced from one sample in a study of blood T cell repertoires in COVID-19. TCRdb's table, derived via immunoSEQ multiplex PCR, lists solely in-frame clones and lacks some. Among roughly 37,000 clones listed, about 82% were seen once. Sequencing input: peripheral blood. All receptors derive from a human donor in a cohort sampled during active COVID-19.

The chain uses TRBV12-5 and TRBJ2-4, with 10 bases identical to TRBD1. Germline lookup yields CDR1 LGHNT and CDR2 FRNRAP. CDR3 length equals 16 residues. V trimming: 5 bases; J trimming: 5 bases; junction bases outside the gene matches: 9. Written as DNA, the CDR3 is TGTGCTAGTGGTCCCGGACAGGGGGATTCTGAAAACATTCAGTACTTC. It yields the protein CASGPGQGDSENIQYF.

This chain connects TRBV9 to TRBJ1-1; tentative D call: TRBD1 (6 bases). V lost 7 bases and J 0 bases, leaving 16 bases between the germline ends. The germline CDR1 and CDR2 sequences are SGDLS and YYNGEE. The CDR3 totals 15 residues. CDR3: CASRGGGFVNTEAFF. CDR3 nucleotide sequence: TGTGCCAGCCGCGGGGGGGGCTTCGTGAACACTGAAGCTTTCTTT.

The chain has TRBV10-1 and TRBJ1-5; D remains unclear. The CDR3 sequence is 14 residues long. Germline CDR1 WNHNN, CDR2 SYGVQD (reference sequence). V was trimmed by 4 bases and J by 5 bases, leaving 12 bases between them. DNA of the CDR3: TGCGCCAGCAGTGTAGGAGGTCCCCATCAGCCCCAGCATTTT. Translated: CASSVGGPHQPQHF.

The chain recombines TRBV29-1 with TRBJ2-5, with D tentatively TRBD1 (6 bases). The CDR3 consists of 13 residues. The germline V and J ends were trimmed by 5 bases and 5 bases, with 15 bases remaining between them. Looked up from germline, CDR1 is SQVTM and CDR2 is ANQGSEA. CDR3: CSVRDTLGETQYF. Written as DNA, the CDR3 is TGCAGCGTTAGGGACACCTTGGGGGAGACCCAGTACTTC.

This clone has only a few counts. The rearrangement links TRBV2 to TRBJ1-6, with D maybe TRBD1 (5 bases). The CDR3 contains 13 residues. CDR1 and CDR2 from the germline V gene are SNHLY and FYNNEI. The V end was cut by 7 bases, the J end by 8 bases, with 12 bases between. CDR3 residues: CASKGQGDSPLHF. CDR3 sequence (DNA): TGTGCCAGCAAGGGGCAAGGAGATTCACCCCTCCACTTT.

The V gene is TRBV6-6, the J gene TRBJ1-3; 8 nucleotides match TRBD1. V dropped 5 bases and J dropped 4; count of bases not matched to a gene: 7. CDR1 MNHNY and CDR2 SVGAGI come from the germline V gene (reference sequence). CDR3 length: 15 amino acids. The CDR3 loop is CASSLPGGSGNTIYF. The CDR3 coding sequence is TGTGCCAGCAGTCTTCCAGGGGGCTCAGGAAACACCATATATTTT.

This sequence joins TRBV11-3 and TRBJ2-2, with 10 bases that match TRBD1. Germline V gives CDR1 SGHNT, CDR2 YENEEA. The CDR3 has 14 residues. The V segment lost 5 bases and the J segment 8 bases; nucleotides outside the gene matches: 5. The DNA of the CDR3 is TGTGCCAGCAGCCTCGACAGGGGGCAGGGGGAGCTGTTTTTT. Protein product: CASSLDRGQGELFF.

Details on this clone: Distinct nucleotide sequences in the sample also encode this CDR3. The CDR3 DNA sequence: TGTGCCAGCAGCCAAGATGACAGGGGATGGGATGGCTACACCTTC. This sequence encodes CASSQDDRGWDGYTF. The V and J genes are TRBV4-2 and TRBJ1-2, with 8 bases that match TRBD1. The CDR3 has 15 amino acids. Germline lookup yields CDR1 LGHNA and CDR2 YNFKEQ. V was clipped by 0 bases and J by 6 bases; unmatched bases: 6.

The rearrangement links TRBV11-3 to TRBJ2-2, with 9 bases lining up with TRBD1. V was pared by 5 bases and J by 6 bases, with 13 bases of the junction left unmatched. Germline loops: CDR1 SGHNT, CDR2 YENEEA. The CDR3 consists of 17 residues. CDR3 in amino acids: CASSNQVGQGSSGELFF. DNA for the CDR3: TGTGCCAGCAGCAATCAGGTGGGACAGGGATCGTCCGGGGAGCTGTTTTTT.

J is TRBJ1-5 and V is TRBV5-6; TRBD1 matches at 9 bases. With V trimmed by 0 bases and J by 7 bases, 5 bases remained unmatched. This CDR3 comprises 15 residues. CDR1 and CDR2 (germline): SGHDT, YYEEEE. Written as DNA, the CDR3 is TGTGCCAGCAGCTTGGCGGACAGGGGTAGCCAGCCCCAGCATTTT. Amino acids: CASSLADRGSQPQHF.

This chain uses TRBV5-5 with TRBJ1-5; 8 bases map to TRBD1. Germline V gene data show CDR1 as SGHKS and CDR2 as YYEKEE (reference sequence). The CDR3 sequence is 16 residues long. V gave up 3 bases and J gave up 2 bases; unmatched junction bases: 7. The CDR3: CASSWDRKSGNQPQHF. DNA for the CDR3: TGTGCCAGCAGCTGGGACAGGAAAAGTGGCAATCAGCCCCAGCATTTT.

Only a few counts were recorded for this clone. The gene calls are TRBV5-1 and TRBJ2-1; no definite D call. This CDR3 comprises 14 residues. Trimming took off 3 bases at V and 5 bases at J, with 12 bases between the two ends. From germline, CDR1 is SGHRS and CDR2 YFSETQ. The CDR3 loop reads CASSSTAFDNEQFF. Written as DNA, the CDR3 is TGCGCCAGCAGCTCCACAGCTTTTGACAATGAGCAGTTCTTC.

The chain is built from TRBV6-5 and TRBJ1-1; 10 bases are a match to TRBD1. Trimming removed 2 bases from V and 3 bases from J; junction bases left unmatched: 3. The germline gives CDR1 MNHEY, CDR2 SVGAGI. The CDR3 runs to 15 residues. CDR3 sequence reads: CASSYTGTGDTEAFF. CDR3 nucleotide sequence: TGTGCCAGCAGTTACACCGGGACAGGGGACACTGAAGCTTTCTTT.

This chain joins TRBV18 and TRBJ1-1, with TRBD1 matching over 10 bases. The CDR3 contains 15 residues. The germline CDR1 and CDR2 sequences are KGHSH and LQKENI. V shed 6 bases and J 3 bases; nucleotides not matched to a gene: 7. For the CDR3, the DNA is TGTGCCAGCTCGGTGAATGGACAGGGGGACACTGAAGCTTTCTTT. This sequence encodes CASSVNGQGDTEAFF.

For the CDR3, the DNA is TGTGCCAGCAGCTTCAGGTCCTCCTACAATGAGCAGTTCTTC. Translated, it gives CASSFRSSYNEQFF. This chain joins TRBV11-2 and TRBJ2-1, with D uncertain. The germline V and J ends were trimmed by 3 bases and 0 bases, with 6 bases remaining between them. Germline V gene lookup returns CDR1 SGHAT and CDR2 FQNNGV. CDR3 size: 14 residues.

The chain links TRBV4-2 to TRBJ1-6; the D gene is possibly TRBD1 (5 bases). CDR1 and CDR2 from the germline V gene are LGHNA and YNFKEQ. The V end was cut by 0 bases, the J end by 5 bases, with 17 bases between. This CDR3 comprises 18 residues. The CDR3 sequence is CASSQDGGVGGNNSPLHF. The CDR3 bases are TGTGCCAGCAGCCAAGATGGCGGGGTGGGGGGTAATAATTCACCCCTCCACTTT.